The 17 T cell receptor beta chains reported below all come from one sample, sequenced in a study of T cell changes during pregnancy in multiple sclerosis (dated by TCRdb to between 2018 and 2021). The method behind the library was the immunoSEQ multiplex PCR assay. The immuneACCESS repertoire file appears here via TCRdb, limited to in-frame rearrangements. These files lack a portion of the clones; in checked studies, under half of the deficit traces to unresolved V genes, and the cause of the others is not known. For this sample there are some 79,000 clones; about 89% appear just once. Of the sample, under 0.6% is held by the ten largest clones. The sequences come from CD4+ T cells from peripheral blood mononuclear cells, collected in the second trimester of pregnancy. These receptors were obtained from a female donor with multiple sclerosis, enrolled in a pregnancy study.

The V gene is TRBV5-4, the J gene TRBJ2-1; 7 bases map to TRBD2. Per the germline V gene, CDR1 is SGHNT and CDR2 is YYREEE (reference sequence). CDR3 size: 15 residues. The ends lost 0 bases at V and 3 bases at J; junction bases unmatched: 3. CDR3 DNA sequence: TGTGCCAGCAGCTTGGGAGCGGGGAACTACAATGAGCAGTTCTTC. The encoded protein is CASSLGAGNYNEQFF.

The V call is TRBV7-2, the J call TRBJ1-6; TRBD1 agrees at 8 bases. The CDR3 runs 17 residues. V shed 2 bases and J 7 bases; nucleotides not matched to a gene: 10. The germline V gene has CDR1 SGHTA and CDR2 FQGNSA. The CDR3 spells CASSLSPYRGKNSPLHF. Here the CDR3 DNA reads TGTGCCAGCAGCTTATCCCCATACAGGGGGAAGAATTCACCCCTCCACTTT.

The V call is TRBV9, the J call TRBJ1-1; D perhaps matches TRBD1 (5 bases). There are 14 residues in the CDR3. CDR1 and CDR2 from the germline V gene are SGDLS and YYNGEE. Trimming pared 0 bases from V and 5 bases from J, leaving 11 bases between. DNA of the CDR3: TGTGCCAGCAGCGTAGCTATGGGGCGTACTGAAGCTTTCTTT. It yields the protein CASSVAMGRTEAFF.

The V gene is TRBV28, the J gene TRBJ1-2, with a possible D match to TRBD1 (6 bases). Trimming shortened V by 8 bases and J by 8 bases, and 18 bases separated the two germline ends. The CDR3 has 13 residues. Germline CDR1 and CDR2: MDHEN and SYDVKM. The CDR3 nucleotides are TGTGCCAGCCGCCGGGACACCAACCAGGGCTACACCTTC. Its translation is CASRRDTNQGYTF.

The chain carries TRBV9 and TRBJ2-1; TRBD2 aligns across 8 bases. This CDR3 contains 14 residues. After removal of 2 bases from V and 10 bases from J, the junction contained 8 bases not matched to a gene. Per the germline V gene, CDR1 is SGDLS and CDR2 is YYNGEE. The CDR3 loop is CASSVGLASSEQFF. In DNA form, the CDR3 reads TGTGCCAGCAGCGTCGGACTAGCCAGTAGCGAGCAGTTCTTC.

The CDR3: CASSYTGSQNEQFF. CDR3 DNA: TGTGCCAGCAGTTACACGGGGTCGCAGAATGAGCAGTTCTTC. The V gene is TRBV6-6, the J gene TRBJ2-1, with a possible D match to TRBD2 (5 bases). Germline CDR1 MNHNY, CDR2 SVGAGI (reference sequence). The CDR3 has 14 residues. V was shortened by 2 bases and J by 7 bases, with 12 bases between the two germline ends.

Regarding this clone: Other DNA variants within this sample encode the same CDR3. V gene TRBV18 combines with J gene TRBJ2-7; 10 bases line up with TRBD1. Germline V gene lookup returns CDR1 KGHSH and CDR2 LQKENI. The trim removed 3 bases at V and 3 bases at J, leaving 2 bases unmatched. This CDR3 spans 14 amino acids. The CDR3 loop is CASSPGTGDYEQYF. The CDR3 bases are TGTGCCAGCTCACCGGGGACAGGGGACTACGAGCAGTACTTC.

The chain combines TRBV30 with TRBJ1-3; TRBD1 is a possible D gene (5 bases). Germline-derived CDR1 and CDR2 are GTSNPN and SVGIG (reference sequence). The length of the CDR3 is 16 residues. Deletions cut 4 bases from V and 1 base from J, with 17 bases between. CDR3 loop: CAWTHGGANSGNTIYF. DNA for the CDR3: TGTGCCTGGACCCACGGCGGGGCGAATTCTGGAAACACCATATATTTT.

The V call is TRBV18, the J call TRBJ2-1; 10 positions match TRBD1. This CDR3 has 15 residues. Germline CDR1 is KGHSH and CDR2 is LQKENI. Trimming removed 6 bases from V and 4 bases from J; junction bases left unmatched: 6. CDR3 sequence (DNA): TGTGCCAGCTCGGGACAGGGGTTCGAGTACAATGAGCAGTTCTTC. Translated, it gives CASSGQGFEYNEQFF.

The gene calls are TRBV7-9 and TRBJ2-3; the match to TRBD1 covers 8 bases. The CDR3 runs to 17 residues. Germline assignment: CDR1 SEHNR and CDR2 FQNEAQ (reference sequence). Trimming took 3 bases from V and 2 from J; bases not matched to a gene: 10. CDR3 nucleotides: TGTGCCAGCAGCTTCACTCCAGGGGGCAGGTTCACAGATACGCAGTATTTT. This sequence encodes CASSFTPGGRFTDTQYF.

V usage is TRBV11-1 and J usage is TRBJ1-1; TRBD1 matches 10 bases. Germline CDR1 SGHAT, CDR2 FQDESV (reference sequence). The CDR3 runs 16 residues. J gave up 11 bases and V 4 bases, and 16 bases lay outside the gene matches. CDR3 bases: TGTGCCAGCAGCTCATTTCCGGGACAGGGGAAGTCTACGGCTTTCTTT. Amino acids: CASSSFPGQGKSTAFF. The full variable domain, rest sourced from reference TRBV11-1 and TRBJ1-1, is EAEVAQSPRYKITEKSQAVAFWCDPISGHATLYWYRQILGQGPELLVQFQDESVVDDSQLPKDRFSAERLKGVDSTLKIQPAELGDSAMYLCASSSFPGQGKSTAFFGQGTRLTVV.

The chain uses TRBV30 and TRBJ2-5; TRBD2 agrees at 7 bases. Germline V CDR1 and CDR2: GTSNPN, SVGIG (reference sequence). The CDR3 extends over 16 amino acids. Trimming removed 3 bases from V and 4 bases from J; junction bases left unmatched: 14. The CDR3 reads CAWSYRSGTSAETQYF. DNA of the CDR3: TGTGCCTGGAGCTACCGGAGCGGGACCTCTGCAGAGACCCAGTACTTC.

DNA for the CDR3: TGTGCCAGCAGTTTCCCTAACAGGGCTCCGACTAATGAAAAACTGTTTTTT. Translation: CASSFPNRAPTNEKLFF. This chain joins TRBV28 and TRBJ1-4, with D maybe TRBD1 (6 bases). Germline CDR1 reads MDHEN; CDR2 reads SYDVKM. V was clipped by 3 bases and J by 2 bases, with 16 bases between them. The CDR3 totals 17 residues.

This rearrangement joins TRBV7-2 to TRBJ1-5; 7 bases are a match to TRBD1. The germline gives CDR1 SGHTA, CDR2 FQGNSA. The CDR3 has 18 amino acids. The trim removed 1 base at V and 5 bases at J, leaving 14 bases unmatched. In DNA form, the CDR3 reads TGTGCCAGCAGCTTAGTCGCCGTCAGACAGGGCCTCCATCAGCCCCAGCATTTT. It translates to CASSLVAVRQGLHQPQHF. The full variable domain, its missing parts supplied by reference TRBV7-2 and TRBJ1-5, is GAGVSQSPSNKVTEKGKDVELRCDPISGHTALYWYRQSLGQGLEFLIYFQGNSAPDKSGLPSDRFSAERTGGSVSTLTIQRTQQEDSAVYLCASSLVAVRQGLHQPQHFGDGTRLSIL.

Here the CDR3 DNA reads TGTGCCAGCAGCCGCGGGAATGTTCGTGAGACCCAGTACTTC. This encodes CASSRGNVRETQYF. The chain is built from TRBV7-3 and TRBJ2-5, with D maybe TRBD2 (6 bases). Between the trimmed V and J ends, which lost 5 bases and 5 bases, there was a span of 15 bases. CDR3 length: 14 amino acids. The germline CDR1 and CDR2 sequences are SGHTA and FQGTGA.

The gene calls are TRBV9 and TRBJ1-6; TRBD1 matches 8 bases. CDR1 and CDR2 from the germline V gene are SGDLS and YYNGEE. Trimming at V came to 4 bases and at J to 6 bases, leaving 6 bases not matched to a gene. The CDR3 runs to 15 residues. CDR3 loop: CASSRGTGPNSPLHF. The CDR3 DNA sequence: TGTGCCAGCAGCAGAGGGACAGGCCCTAATTCACCCCTCCACTTT.

The rearrangement uses TRBV19 and TRBJ1-2, with TRBD1 as a possible D gene (6 bases). Trimming removed 3 bases at V and 1 base at J, with 9 bases between. This CDR3 is built from 14 residues. Germline V gives CDR1 LNHDA, CDR2 SQIVND (reference sequence). The CDR3 region has the DNA TGTGCCAGTAGTATGGGCAGGGGTAACTATGGCTACACCTTC. Encoded protein: CASSMGRGNYGYTF.